Below, 28 T cell receptor beta chains from the same sample are listed, as sequenced in a study of vaccination and CD4 T cells after COVID-19. The study sequenced cultured CD4+ T cell DNA using the Oncomine TCR Beta short-read assay. TCRdb recomputed calls from the PCR reads with MiXCR, one row per CDR3 protein. The data contain about 15,000 distinct CDR3 sequences, around 31% of them singletons. No antigen has been assigned to these receptors. Treatment in this sample: approximately 9-day PBMC culture with coronavirus spike peptide pools or control peptides (ViraFEST assay). The sequenced material came from cultured CD4+ T cells from blood. The source is a human donor with COVID-19.

This clonotype was picked up a small number of times. The V and J genes are TRBV28 and TRBJ1-3, with D hard to call. The V gene lost 1 base and the J gene lost 0 bases, with 13 bases spanning the gap. In germline, CDR1 is MDHEN, CDR2 SYDVKM. This CDR3 has 17 amino acids. The CDR3 sequence: CASSLLQSFSSGNTIYF. CDR3 DNA: TGTGCCAGCAGTTTATTACAGTCTTTCTCCTCTGGAAACACCATATATTTT.

This chain links TRBV5-1 with TRBJ1-1, with 8 bases fitting TRBD1. This CDR3 has 15 amino acids. CDR1 and CDR2 (germline): SGHRS, YFSETQ. After removal of 3 bases from V and 5 bases from J, the junction contained 9 bases not matched to a gene. The CDR3 DNA reads as TGCGCCAGCAGCTCTACGGGGACAGGAACAACTGAAGCTTTCTTT. This translates into CASSSTGTGTTEAFF.

A few counts support this clonotype. This chain joins TRBV6-4 and TRBJ1-1; D unclear. CDR3 length equals 13 residues. Per germline, CDR1 MRHNA and CDR2 SNTAGT. V was clipped by 6 bases and J by 0 bases, with 8 bases between them. The CDR3 here is CASSAQLNTEAFF. As DNA, the CDR3 is TGTGCCAGCAGCGCACAGCTGAACACTGAAGCTTTCTTT.

This chain connects TRBV30 to TRBJ1-1; D remains ambiguous. V was pared by 1 base and J by 7 bases, with 7 bases between. The CDR3 totals 11 residues. Germline CDR1 GTSNPN, CDR2 SVGIG (reference sequence). CDR3 in amino acids: CAWSGRVEAFF. DNA for the CDR3: TGTGCCTGGAGTGGACGGGTTGAAGCTTTCTTT.

This clonotype has only a few counts. The rearrangement uses TRBV25-1 and TRBJ2-1, with 9 bases lining up with TRBD2. From germline, CDR1 is MGHDK and CDR2 SYGVNS. The CDR3 covers 15 residues. V was pared by 3 bases and J by 2 bases, with 2 bases of the junction left unmatched. Written as DNA, the CDR3 is TGTGCCAGCAGTGACGCGGGGGGGACCTACAATGAGCAGTTCTTC. Its protein product is CASSDAGGTYNEQFF.

This sequence joins TRBV12-3 or TRBV12-4 and TRBJ1-5; D may be TRBD1 (5 bases). With 2 bases removed from V and 2 bases from J, the gap between germline ends came to 13 bases. The CDR3 is made up of 16 amino acids. The CDR3 reads CASSLKAGGGNQPQHF. In DNA form, the CDR3 reads TGTGCCAGCAGTTTAAAGGCGGGGGGAGGCAATCAGCCCCAGCATTTT.

V and J are TRBV2 and TRBJ2-5; D possibly matches TRBD1 or TRBD2 (5 bases each). The V end was cut by 3 bases, the J end by 3 bases, with 14 bases between. From germline, CDR1 is SNHLY and CDR2 FYNNEI. This CDR3 contains 15 residues. This CDR3 reads CASSDSRGEKETQYF. In nucleotides, the CDR3 is TGTGCCAGCAGTGATAGCAGAGGGGAGAAAGAGACCCAGTACTTC.

V is TRBV12-3 or TRBV12-4 and J is TRBJ2-6; the D is unclear. CDR3 length: 15 amino acids. The V and J ends lost 1 base and 1 base respectively, with 5 bases between them. The chain's CDR3 is CASSLGGSGANVLTF. CDR3 coding DNA: TGTGCCAGCAGTTTAGGGGGATCTGGGGCCAACGTCCTGACTTTC.

A few counts support this clonotype. One junction end does not reproduce the germline sequence, and a read error may be involved. The chain recombines TRBV7-6 with TRBJ2-1, with 7 bases that match TRBD1. Looked up from germline, CDR1 is SGHVS and CDR2 is FNYEAQ. The CDR3 contains 13 residues. CDR3 nucleotides: TGTGCTAGCAGCTCGGACAGGAACAATGAGCAGTTCTTC. It yields the protein CASSSDRNNEQFF.

The chain is built from TRBV3-1 and TRBJ1-1, with D possibly being TRBD1 (6 bases). Trimming pared 0 bases from V and 1 base from J, leaving 9 bases between. Germline V CDR1 and CDR2: LGHDT, YNNKEL (reference sequence). The CDR3 totals 15 residues. CDR3 in DNA: TGTGCCAGCAGCCAAGAGGGCAGGGGGAACACTGAAGCTTTCTTT. Residues: CASSQEGRGNTEAFF.

This clonotype has a handful of counts. CDR3 nucleotide sequence: TGTGCCAGCAGCAACCGACAAGGGAACACCGGGGAGCTGTTTTTT. Protein: CASSNRQGNTGELFF. The V and J genes are TRBV7-8 and TRBJ2-2; D gene ambiguous. CDR3 length: 15 residues. Germline lookup yields CDR1 SGHVS and CDR2 FQNEAQ. V was pared by 5 bases and J by 1 base, with 11 bases between.

This clonotype rates as medium-sized. V is TRBV11-3 and J is TRBJ2-3; no reliable D call. V lost 3 bases and J 2 bases, leaving 6 bases between the germline ends. Germline V gene lookup returns CDR1 SGHNT and CDR2 YENEEA. This CDR3 spans 13 amino acids. The CDR3 nucleotides are TGTGCCAGCAGCTTTCCAGCCACAGATACGCAGTATTTT. Translated: CASSFPATDTQYF. Complete variable domain (other parts from reference TRBV11-3 and TRBJ2-3): EAGVVQSPRYKIIEKKQPVAFWCNPISGHNTLYWYLQNLGQGPELLIRYENEEAVDDSQLPKDRFSAERLKGVDSTLKIQPAELGDSAVYLCASSFPATDTQYFGPGTRLTVL.

The chain uses TRBV20-1 and TRBJ1-6; 11 bases map to TRBD1. CDR3 length: 15 residues. The J segment lost 8 bases and the V segment lost 6 bases, leaving 9 bases of the junction unmatched. Germline lookup yields CDR1 DFQATT and CDR2 SNEGSKA (reference sequence). The CDR3 nucleotides read TGCAGTGCCCCAGGGACAGGGGGATTGCATTCACCCCTCCACTTT. It yields the protein CSAPGTGGLHSPLHF.

This clonotype appeared a few times. The chain joins TRBV29-1 to TRBJ2-7; D call uncertain. V shed 4 bases and J shed 2 bases, with 9 bases lying between them. The CDR3 spans 12 residues. Germline lookup yields CDR1 SQVTM and CDR2 ANQGSEA. CDR3 region: CSVVWATYEQYF. The CDR3, as DNA: TGCAGCGTTGTATGGGCTACCTACGAGCAGTACTTC.

This chain uses TRBV19 with TRBJ1-1, with D possibly TRBD1 on 6 matching bases. Trimming left V 6 bases short and J 1 base short, with 9 bases between. There are 13 residues in the CDR3. The germline CDR1 and CDR2 sequences are LNHDA and SQIVND (reference sequence). As DNA, the CDR3 is TGTGCCAGTAGAGGACAGACGAACACTGAAGCTTTCTTT. This translates into CASRGQTNTEAFF.

The chain has TRBV6-1 and TRBJ1-6, with D possibly TRBD1 on 6 matching bases. CDR1 and CDR2 from the germline V gene are MNHNS and SASEGT. The CDR3 is made up of 14 amino acids. The germline V and J ends were trimmed by 6 bases and 8 bases, with 14 bases remaining between them. In DNA, the CDR3 is TGTGCCAGCAGGGGGACAACGAGCGATTCACCCCTCCACTTT. It translates to CASRGTTSDSPLHF.

V usage is TRBV6-2 or TRBV6-3 and J usage is TRBJ2-7; 9 bases match TRBD2. Germline CDR1 and CDR2: MNHEY and SVGEGT. The CDR3 consists of 17 residues. J was trimmed by 4 bases and V by 2 bases; bases with no gene match: 12. The CDR3 bases are TGTGCCAGCAGTTACGAGCGGCGGGGGGGCCCCCAATACGAGCAGTACTTC. Translated: CASSYERRGGPQYEQYF.

The chain joins TRBV7-8 to TRBJ2-5, with D perhaps matching TRBD2 (7 bases). This CDR3 has 14 residues. CDR1 is SGHVS and CDR2 is FQNEAQ in the germline V gene. V lost 3 bases and J 4 bases, leaving 12 bases between the germline ends. DNA of the CDR3: TGTGCCAGCAGCTTTGGGGGGGCGGGAGAGACCCAGTACTTC. Translated: CASSFGGAGETQYF.

The gene calls are TRBV5-6 and TRBJ1-1; 7 bases are a match to TRBD1. The V gene's germline CDR1 is SGHDT and CDR2 YYEEEE. Trimming took 3 bases from V and 9 from J; bases not matched to a gene: 2. The CDR3 length is 11 residues. The CDR3 reads CASSSTGKAFF. DNA of the CDR3: TGTGCCAGCAGCTCGACAGGGAAAGCTTTCTTT.

This clonotype was picked up a small number of times. This sequence joins TRBV7-9 and TRBJ2-3, with D hard to call. This CDR3 is 15 amino acids long. V dropped 3 bases and J dropped 6 bases, with 16 bases sitting between them. Germline CDR1 is SEHNR and CDR2 is FQNEAQ (reference sequence). CDR3 residues: CASSFAPSPGDTQYF. The CDR3 nucleotides read TGTGCCAGCAGCTTCGCCCCATCCCCTGGGGATACGCAGTATTTT.

The V and J genes are TRBV6-2 or TRBV6-3 and TRBJ1-2; TRBD1 is a possible D gene (5 bases). The CDR3 has 14 residues. The germline V and J ends were trimmed by 8 bases and 2 bases, with 15 bases remaining between them. Germline assignment: CDR1 MNHEY and CDR2 SVGEGT. The CDR3 DNA is TGTGCCAGCTGGGGGTCCCCAGAGAACTATGGCTACACCTTC. Translated, it gives CASWGSPENYGYTF.

There are a few counts of this clonotype. This chain connects TRBV7-9 to TRBJ1-4, with D perhaps matching TRBD1 (5 bases). Germline loops: CDR1 SEHNR, CDR2 FQNEAQ (reference sequence). Trimming took 4 bases from V and 3 from J, leaving 15 bases between them. This CDR3 region has 16 residues. CDR3 residues: CASSSFVLGANEKLFF. The CDR3 DNA is TGTGCCAGCAGCTCCTTCGTTTTGGGGGCTAATGAAAAACTGTTTTTT.

The CDR3 sequence is CASSLGVNQPQHF. CDR3 bases: TGTGCCAGCAGCTTAGGGGTCAATCAGCCCCAGCATTTT. The gene calls are TRBV28 and TRBJ1-5, with D perhaps matching TRBD1 (5 bases). This CDR3 comprises 13 residues. V lost 6 bases, J lost 3 bases, and 9 bases lay in between. From germline, CDR1 is MDHEN and CDR2 SYDVKM.

This clonotype has only a few counts. The V call is TRBV5-1, the J call TRBJ1-2; 9 bases line up with TRBD1. Trimming at V came to 0 bases and at J to 2 bases, leaving 11 bases not matched to a gene. The CDR3 consists of 18 residues. From germline, CDR1 is SGHRS and CDR2 YFSETQ. This CDR3 reads CASSLEGTGLWENYGYTF. The CDR3 nucleotides read TGCGCCAGCAGCTTGGAGGGGACAGGGCTGTGGGAAAACTATGGCTACACCTTC.

V gene TRBV5-1 combines with J gene TRBJ1-1, with TRBD1 matching 11 bases. Germline loops: CDR1 SGHRS, CDR2 YFSETQ. The J segment lost 1 base and the V segment lost 5 bases, leaving 10 bases of the junction unmatched. The CDR3 loop spans 17 amino acids. The CDR3 sequence is CASSRTGGARANTEAFF. DNA for the CDR3: TGCGCCAGCAGTCGGACAGGGGGCGCTCGGGCGAACACTGAAGCTTTCTTT.

The V and J genes are TRBV6-1 and TRBJ1-1, with 7 positions matching TRBD1. V lost 6 bases to trimming and J lost 0 bases; unmatched junction nucleotides: 1. The CDR3 extends over 13 amino acids. The germline V gene has CDR1 MNHNS and CDR2 SASEGT. The CDR3 here is CASRGTVNTEAFF. Here the CDR3 DNA reads TGTGCCAGCAGGGGGACAGTGAACACTGAAGCTTTCTTT.

This clonotype was seen a few times. This chain joins TRBV12-3 or TRBV12-4 and TRBJ2-2; 8 bases map to TRBD1. Trimming took 4 bases from V and 9 from J; bases not matched to a gene: 10. The CDR3 loop spans 15 amino acids. CDR3 amino acids: CASSSGQGVLRELFF. The CDR3 nucleotides are TGTGCCAGCAGTTCTGGACAGGGAGTATTGAGGGAGCTGTTTTTT.

The chain has TRBV6-1 and TRBJ1-5; TRBD1 matches at 7 bases. CDR3 length equals 12 residues. The germline CDR1 and CDR2 sequences are MNHNS and SASEGT. V was pared by 8 bases and J by 7 bases, with 5 bases of the junction left unmatched. The CDR3 sequence is CASRQGRQPQHF. The DNA for the CDR3 is TGTGCCAGCCGACAGGGAAGGCAGCCCCAGCATTTT.